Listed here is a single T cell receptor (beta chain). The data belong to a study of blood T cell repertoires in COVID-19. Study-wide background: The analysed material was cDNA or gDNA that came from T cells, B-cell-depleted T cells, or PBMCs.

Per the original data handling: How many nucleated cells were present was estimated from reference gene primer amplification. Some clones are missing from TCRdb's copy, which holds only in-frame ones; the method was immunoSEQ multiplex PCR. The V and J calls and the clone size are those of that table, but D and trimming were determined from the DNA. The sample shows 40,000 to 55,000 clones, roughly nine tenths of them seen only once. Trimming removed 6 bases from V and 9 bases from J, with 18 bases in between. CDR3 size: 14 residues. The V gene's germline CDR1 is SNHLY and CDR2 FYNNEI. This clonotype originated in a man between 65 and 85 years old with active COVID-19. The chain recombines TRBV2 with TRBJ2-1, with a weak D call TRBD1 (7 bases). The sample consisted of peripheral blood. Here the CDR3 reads CASRGTVQGGEQFF. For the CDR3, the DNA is TGTGCCAGCAGGGGGACAGTGCAGGGAGGTGAGCAGTTCTTC.